One sample yielded the 16 T cell receptor beta chains listed below, sequenced in a study of OX40 agonist ivuxolimab in advanced cancers. TCRdb's table, derived via immunoSEQ multiplex PCR, lists solely in-frame clones and lacks some. The table lists about 62,000 clones, 75% to 90% of them singletons. The material sequenced was CD4+ or CD8+ T cells sorted from blood, taken in a trial of the OX40 agonist ivuxolimab. The receptor set was obtained from an adult with an advanced solid tumor such as melanoma, head and neck, liver or kidney cancer.

This clone was seen just once. The gene calls are TRBV6-5 and TRBJ2-7; 7 bases are a match to TRBD1. This CDR3 has 13 amino acids. Trimming removed 5 bases from V and 6 bases from J; junction bases left unmatched: 7. CDR1 and CDR2 (germline): MNHEY, SVGAGI. CDR3 region: CASSIHRGVEQYF. The DNA for the CDR3 is TGTGCCAGCAGTATACACAGGGGTGTCGAGCAGTACTTC.

The CDR3 nucleotides read TGTGCCAGCAGCCGGACAGGCCTCTCCTACGAGCAGTACTTC. Translation: CASSRTGLSYEQYF. This rearrangement joins TRBV7-9 to TRBJ2-5, with 7 bases that match TRBD1. The J call could be wrong; TRBJ2-7 is a better fit for the DNA end. This CDR3 has 14 amino acids. Looked up from germline, CDR1 is SEHNR and CDR2 is FQNEAQ (reference sequence).

The DNA for the CDR3 is TGCAGCGTTAACAGGGGGGGCACCGGGGAGCTGTTTTTT. Encoded protein: CSVNRGGTGELFF. The rearrangement joins TRBV29-1 to TRBJ2-2; TRBD1 might be the D (8 bases). The CDR3 spans 13 residues. V was shortened by 5 bases and J by 4 bases, with 11 bases between the two germline ends. Germline V gene data show CDR1 as SQVTM and CDR2 as ANQGSEA.

The gene calls are TRBV10-3 and TRBJ1-2; D is perhaps TRBD1 (6 bases). The CDR3 covers 15 residues. V was shortened by 2 bases and J by 2 bases, with 12 bases between the two germline ends. Per germline, CDR1 ENHRY and CDR2 SYGVKD. CDR3 in amino acids: CAISERGEANYGYTF. The CDR3 coding sequence is TGTGCCATCAGTGAGAGGGGGGAGGCAAACTATGGCTACACCTTC.

V is TRBV18 and J is TRBJ1-4; 10 positions agree with TRBD1. The CDR3 sequence is 14 residues long. From germline, CDR1 is KGHSH and CDR2 LQKENI. With V trimmed by 3 bases and J by 8 bases, 3 bases remained unmatched. The CDR3, as DNA: TGTGCCAGCTCACCCGGACAGGGGGGGGAAAAACTGTTTTTT. Encoded protein: CASSPGQGGEKLFF.

The V gene is TRBV9, the J gene TRBJ2-7; TRBD1 might be the D (6 bases). Germline V gene sequence: CDR1 SGDLS, CDR2 YYNGEE. CDR3 size: 14 residues. The V end lost 3 bases, the J end lost 3 bases, and 13 bases lay between the germline ends. In DNA form, the CDR3 reads TGTGCCAGCAGCGCCTCTCAGGACAGCTACGAGCAGTACTTC. Protein sequence: CASSASQDSYEQYF.

This chain joins TRBV9 and TRBJ2-3; 7 bases map to TRBD1. The V and J ends lost 5 bases and 1 base, in that order; junction bases with no gene match: 4. This CDR3 comprises 14 residues. Germline V CDR1 and CDR2: SGDLS, YYNGEE. CDR3 region: CASSRDSGTDTQYF. The CDR3 bases are TGTGCCAGCAGTCGGGACAGTGGCACAGATACGCAGTATTTT.

V gene TRBV11-3 combines with J gene TRBJ2-7; D is ambiguous. Looked up from germline, CDR1 is SGHNT and CDR2 is YENEEA. This CDR3 has 15 amino acids. V was shortened by 0 bases and J by 4 bases, with 13 bases between the two germline ends. CDR3 region: CASSLEPSPAYEQYF. The CDR3 nucleotides read TGTGCCAGCAGCTTAGAGCCCTCGCCGGCGTACGAGCAGTACTTC.

This sequence joins TRBV7-9 and TRBJ1-1, with TRBD1 matching over 8 bases. V was clipped by 4 bases and J by 4 bases; unmatched bases: 14. This CDR3 is built from 17 residues. The germline V gene has CDR1 SEHNR and CDR2 FQNEAQ (reference sequence). In DNA, the CDR3 is TGTGCCAGCAGCTACTCAGGGGGCTGGGAGGGGAGCACTGAAGCTTTCTTT. This encodes CASSYSGGWEGSTEAFF.

The J gene is TRBJ2-7, the V gene TRBV5-4; the match to TRBD1 covers 10 bases. The V and J ends lost 4 bases and 5 bases, in that order; junction bases with no gene match: 6. The CDR3 totals 14 residues. Germline CDR1 and CDR2: SGHNT and YYREEE (reference sequence). CDR3 loop: CASSARQGANEQYF. For the CDR3, the DNA is TGTGCCAGCAGCGCGCGACAGGGGGCCAACGAGCAGTACTTC.

In this sample, this clone turned up a few times. V usage is TRBV6-5 and J usage is TRBJ2-1, with D possibly being TRBD2 (6 bases). Germline-derived CDR1 and CDR2 are MNHEY and SVGAGI. V shed 5 bases and J shed 3 bases, with 14 bases lying between them. The CDR3 covers 15 residues. CDR3 in amino acids: CASSQPGLNYNEQFF. In nucleotides, the CDR3 is TGTGCCAGCAGTCAGCCGGGACTTAACTACAATGAGCAGTTCTTC.

This chain connects TRBV19 to TRBJ2-7; 7 bases are shared with TRBD2. This CDR3 region has 14 residues. With V trimmed by 6 bases and J by 5 bases, 10 bases remained unmatched. Germline values: CDR1 LNHDA, CDR2 SQIVND (reference sequence). CDR3: CASSPTWGGNEQYF. The CDR3 bases are TGTGCCAGTAGCCCGACGTGGGGGGGGAACGAGCAGTACTTC. Complete variable domain (other parts from reference TRBV19 and TRBJ2-7): DGGITQSPKYLFRKEGQNVTLSCEQNLNHDAMYWYRQDPGQGLRLIYYSQIVNDFQKGDIAEGYSVSREKKESFPLTVTSAQKNPTAFYLCASSPTWGGNEQYFGPGTRLTVT.

The chain combines TRBV5-5 with TRBJ2-1; the match to TRBD2 covers 8 bases. The V segment lost 0 bases and the J segment 5 bases; nucleotides outside the gene matches: 7. The CDR3 consists of 16 residues. Germline lookup yields CDR1 SGHKS and CDR2 YYEKEE (reference sequence). The CDR3 bases are TGTGCCAGCAGCTTGGGCCTTAGCGGGAAAAACAATGAGCAGTTCTTC. Translated, it gives CASSLGLSGKNNEQFF.

The chain carries TRBV6-6 and TRBJ2-1; D gene uncertain. The germline gives CDR1 MNHNY, CDR2 SVGAGI (reference sequence). The CDR3 extends over 13 amino acids. Deletions cut 7 bases from V and 8 bases from J, with 15 bases between. The CDR3 protein is CASKDDTPHEQFF. In DNA, the CDR3 is TGTGCCAGCAAGGATGACACCCCCCATGAGCAGTTCTTC.

CDR3 region: CASSPRNAFPSTPQETQYF. In DNA, the CDR3 is TGCGCCAGCAGCCCCCGGAATGCCTTTCCGTCAACACCCCAAGAGACCCAGTACTTC. The J gene is TRBJ2-5, the V gene TRBV5-1; D gene uncertain. The length of the CDR3 is 19 residues. The V end lost 4 bases, the J end lost 1 base, and 26 bases lay between the germline ends. Germline loops: CDR1 SGHRS, CDR2 YFSETQ.

This clone was detected only a few times. The rearrangement uses TRBV7-9 and TRBJ2-2, with unresolved D. The CDR3 contains 13 residues. V dropped 1 base and J dropped 7 bases, with 7 bases sitting between them. Germline values: CDR1 SEHNR, CDR2 FQNEAQ (reference sequence). The CDR3 region has the DNA TGTGCCAGCAGCTTAGGCGTTATCGGGGAGCTGTTTTTT. Amino acid sequence: CASSLGVIGELFF.